This note documents a single T cell receptor beta chain sequence. Antigen: not known. The sample is drawn from a study of T cells in localized non-small cell lung cancer. Study-level results: The appearance of a median roughly 58 of the top 100 tumor clones was seen in adjacent lung. Longer overall survival associated with higher blood T cell density; shorter survival with higher adjacent-lung clonality. It was uninvolved adjacent lung that showed the highest T cell clonality, exceeding tumor.

CDR1 and CDR2 from the germline V gene are MNHEY and SMNVEV (reference sequence). The V segment lost 4 bases and the J segment 3 bases; nucleotides outside the gene matches: 5. The CDR3 covers 15 residues. Clones were read by immunoSEQ multiplex PCR, and TCRdb kept only the in-frame ones, dropping some. This repertoire shows tens of thousands of clones, around 82% found once; its top ten account for around 34%. The input for sequencing was peripheral blood, taken before any cancer treatment. This clonotype originated in a male donor aged 60 or older with stage II squamous cell lung carcinoma. This sequence joins TRBV27 and TRBJ2-1; TRBD1 matches at 8 bases. CDR3 nucleotide sequence: TGTGCCAGCAGTTCAGACAGGGGCCGCTACAATGAGCAGTTCTTC. Encoded protein: CASSSDRGRYNEQFF.